Listed below are T cell receptor beta chains from one sample, sequenced in a study of shared clonotypes between healthy human individuals. The assay was immunoSEQ multiplex PCR, and TCRdb's table has in-frame clones only and misses some. The sample carries approximately 2,000,000 clones, 93% recorded once. Sequenced sample: naive CD8+ T cells from PBMCs. The receptor source for this set is a man younger than 35 in good health. Some clones in this sample may be carry-over from other donors' samples. Each CDR3 is given with its conserved first and last residue. Each record gives: J gene, D gene, clone size, V gene, CDR3 DNA, CDR3 protein. The D gene is left open where the match is weak. Not every row has a clone size; where given, it reads once, few, many or a size class.

TRBJ1-5 - - TRBV30 TGTGCCTGGAGTGTACGCTCGGGGCGGGAGCCCCAGCATTTT CAWSVRSGREPQHF
TRBJ1-2 TRBD1 - TRBV6-1 TGTGCCAGCAGTAACAGGGGGGGCGGCTACACCTTC CASSNRGGGYTF
TRBJ1-1 - - TRBV28 TGTGCCAGCAATTGGGAGCTCATGAACACTGAAGCTTTCTTT CASNWELMNTEAFF
TRBJ2-7 - - TRBV13 TGTGCCAGCAGCTTTTGGAAGGGAGGCCTCTACGAGCAGTACTTC CASSFWKGGLYEQYF
TRBJ1-3 TRBD1 - TRBV28 TGTGCCAGCAGCCCTACTCGAACAGGGGGCTCTGGAAACACCATATATTTT CASSPTRTGGSGNTIYF
TRBJ1-4 - few TRBV7-9 TGTGCCAGCAGCTTAGCGACGGACATAAATGAAAAACTGTTTTTT CASSLATDINEKLFF
TRBJ1-1 - once TRBV27 TGTGCCAGCCTGGGGGGGACCGCCGAGGGGGCTTTCTTT CASLGGTAEGAFF
TRBJ2-5 - once TRBV2 TGTGCCAGCAGTAAGAACAGGGTCGCCCAAGAGACCCAGTACTTC CASSKNRVAQETQYF
TRBJ1-1 - once TRBV2 TGTGCCAGCAGTGGCTGGCCCTTTGCAAACACTGAAGCTTTCTTT CASSGWPFANTEAFF
TRBJ2-7 TRBD2 - TRBV5-8 TGTGCCAGCAGCTTCCTTGGAGGGACTAGCGGCTACGAGCAGTACTTC CASSFLGGTSGYEQYF
TRBJ1-1 - - TRBV10-3 TGTGCCACGAACGGGATCTTCATGAACACTGAAGCTTTCTTT CATNGIFMNTEAFF
TRBJ2-5 TRBD2 - TRBV7-9 TGTGCCAGCAGGGCCAGCGGGGGCGCGGAGACCCAGTACTTC CASRASGGAETQYF
TRBJ1-1 TRBD1 once TRBV27 TGTGCCAGCAGTCTTAATCGCCAGACAGGGAGCACTGAAGCTTTCTTT CASSLNRQTGSTEAFF
TRBJ2-2 - once TRBV27 TGTGCCAGCAGTATTCGGCCCTTTACCGGGGAGCTGTTTTTT CASSIRPFTGELFF
TRBJ1-2 - - TRBV28 TGTGCCAGCAGTTTAAAGTTAGGAGGGTTAAACTATGGCTACACCTTC CASSLKLGGLNYGYTF
TRBJ2-1 TRBD2 - TRBV27 TGTGCCAGTAGAAGCGGGAACGGGGATGAGCAGTTCTTC CASRSGNGDEQFF
TRBJ1-5 - - TRBV28 TGTGCCAGCAGTTTAACGGCAGTTTATAGCAATCAGCCCCAGCATTTT CASSLTAVYSNQPQHF
TRBJ1-1 - few TRBV30 TGTGCCTGGAGTGGTAACAGTAACACTGAAGCTTTCTTT CAWSGNSNTEAFF
TRBJ2-7 - - TRBV29-1 TGCAGCGTTGTCCCGGGCCTCTCCTACGAGCAGTACTTC CSVVPGLSYEQYF
TRBJ1-1 - - TRBV2 TGTGCCAGCAGTCGCAGGACCACTGAAGCTTTCTTT CASSRRTTEAFF
TRBJ2-3 - - TRBV5-1 TGCGCCAGCAGCTTGGGGTCAGGGAGCACAGATACGCAGTATTTT CASSLGSGSTDTQYF
TRBJ1-1 TRBD1 - TRBV5-1 TGCGCCAGCAGCCCGGGACAGGGAGGAAGGACTGAAGCTTTCTTT CASSPGQGGRTEAFF
TRBJ1-2 - - TRBV27 TGTGCCAGCCATGCGGGGGCAGGGTTGAGCTATGGCTACACCTTC CASHAGAGLSYGYTF
TRBJ2-1 - - TRBV25-1 TGTGCCAGCAGTGAGGGCAGGGCATACTACAATGAGCAGTTCTTC CASSEGRAYYNEQFF
TRBJ2-1 - - TRBV5-6 TGTGCCAGCAGCTTGGGTGGAGGGACCTACAATGAGCAGTTCTTC CASSLGGGTYNEQFF
TRBJ2-1 - - TRBV12-1 TGTGCCAGCAGCTTTTCAACTAGCGAAAGCTCCTACAATGAGCAGTTCTTC CASSFSTSESSYNEQFF
TRBJ2-7 - - TRBV25-1 TGTGCCAGCAGTGAATGGGTTTCCGGCGGCGAGCAGTACTTC CASSEWVSGGEQYF
TRBJ2-7 - - TRBV10-3 TGTGCCATCAGGGACGTCAGGGGCCCTTTAGAGCAGTACTTC CAIRDVRGPLEQYF
TRBJ2-7 - - TRBV6-6 TGTGCCAGCAGTTACTCGAGAGGCGCCTCCTCCTACGAGCAGTACTTC CASSYSRGASSYEQYF
TRBJ2-5 TRBD2 - TRBV7-3 TGTGCCAGCAGCTCGGGACTAGCGGGGGGAGAGACCCAGTACTTC CASSSGLAGGETQYF
TRBJ2-3 - - TRBV18 TGTGCCAGCTCACCAGGGCAGGGTTACAGGAGCACAGATACGCAGTATTTT CASSPGQGYRSTDTQYF
TRBJ2-2 - - TRBV4-1 TGCGCCAGCAGCCAAGTGGGGGAAGGGGTAACGGGAAAGCTGTTTTTT CASSQVGEGVTGKLFF
TRBJ2-7 - - TRBV2 TGTGCCAGTACGGACAGAGAGGAATACGAGCAGTACTTC CASTDREEYEQYF
TRBJ2-3 - - TRBV27 TGTGCCAGCGGGGTGTTTGGCAGCACAGATACGCAGTATTTT CASGVFGSTDTQYF
TRBJ2-1 - - TRBV27 TGTGCCAGCAGGTCTCAGCGCTCCTCCTACAATGAGCAGTTCTTC CASRSQRSSYNEQFF